A selection of T cell receptor beta chains follows, all from one sample in a study of cytomegalovirus exposure and HLA in healthy donors. Using immunoSEQ multiplex PCR, the repertoire was profiled, and TCRdb retains in-frame clones only, with some absent. The top ten hold almost 6.5% of the sample, which has 180,000 or so clones, about 75% seen once. Sequenced: PBMCs. Receptors originate from a man aged 35 to 55 in good health and CMV-seropositive. The CDR3 runs from the conserved cysteine through the conserved F or W. Fields, in order: V gene, J gene, D gene, clone size, CDR3 protein, CDR3 DNA. A D gene is named only where the DNA matches it firmly. Size is omitted from some rows. Given values are once, few, many or a class for expanded clones.

V gene: TRBV5-1
J gene: TRBJ2-3
D gene: TRBD2
clone size: NA
CDR3 protein: CAGSTLAGADTQYF
CDR3 DNA: TGCGCCGGCAGCACCCTAGCGGGAGCAGATACGCAGTATTTT

V gene: TRBV4-1
J gene: TRBJ2-3
D gene: TRBD2
clone size: NA
CDR3 protein: CASSRTGTSGISTDTQYF
CDR3 DNA: TGCGCCAGCAGCCGAACCGGGACTAGCGGGATAAGCACAGATACGCAGTATTTT

V gene: TRBV18
J gene: TRBJ2-5
D gene: TRBD2
clone size: few
CDR3 protein: CASSLYTSGQETQYF
CDR3 DNA: TGTGCCAGCTCGCTCTATACTAGCGGCCAAGAGACCCAGTACTTC

V gene: TRBV10-2
J gene: TRBJ2-1
D gene: NA
clone size: NA
CDR3 protein: CASRGTSGSTQMYNEQFF
CDR3 DNA: TGCGCCAGCAGGGGAACTAGTGGTTCGACACAGATGTACAATGAGCAGTTCTTC

V gene: TRBV11-3
J gene: TRBJ2-3
D gene: TRBD1
clone size: NA
CDR3 protein: CASSLGTGLDTQYF
CDR3 DNA: TGTGCCAGCAGCTTGGGGACAGGGCTAGATACGCAGTATTTT

V gene: TRBV10-1
J gene: TRBJ2-3
D gene: NA
clone size: NA
CDR3 protein: CASSDPYTQYF
CDR3 DNA: TGCGCCAGCAGTGATCCGTATACGCAGTATTTT

V gene: TRBV30
J gene: TRBJ2-7
D gene: TRBD2
clone size: NA
CDR3 protein: CAWSSGGYEQYF
CDR3 DNA: TGTGCCTGGAGTTCGGGGGGATACGAGCAGTACTTC

V gene: TRBV9
J gene: TRBJ2-5
D gene: TRBD2
clone size: NA
CDR3 protein: CASSVAAGLAGETQYF
CDR3 DNA: TGTGCCAGCAGCGTAGCGGCGGGACTAGCGGGAGAGACCCAGTACTTC

V gene: TRBV19
J gene: TRBJ2-1
D gene: TRBD2
clone size: NA
CDR3 protein: CASTAGGYNEQFF
CDR3 DNA: TGTGCCAGTACCGCGGGAGGCTACAATGAGCAGTTCTTC

V gene: TRBV30
J gene: TRBJ1-1
D gene: NA
clone size: NA
CDR3 protein: CAWSVARANEAFF
CDR3 DNA: TGTGCCTGGAGTGTCGCCAGGGCTAATGAAGCTTTCTTT

V gene: TRBV6-6
J gene: TRBJ2-7
D gene: TRBD1
clone size: NA
CDR3 protein: CASSYSPPGQGYEQYF
CDR3 DNA: TGTGCCAGCAGTTACTCACCCCCAGGACAGGGCTACGAGCAGTACTTC

V gene: TRBV7-9
J gene: TRBJ2-7
D gene: TRBD2
clone size: once
CDR3 protein: CASSSGSGTSYEQYF
CDR3 DNA: TGTGCCAGCAGCTCAGGGAGCGGGACCTCCTACGAGCAGTACTTC

V gene: TRBV9
J gene: TRBJ2-1
D gene: TRBD2
clone size: NA
CDR3 protein: CASSGEGRHYNEQFF
CDR3 DNA: TGTGCCAGCAGCGGGGAGGGGAGACACTACAATGAGCAGTTCTTC

V gene: TRBV4-2
J gene: TRBJ2-7
D gene: TRBD2
clone size: NA
CDR3 protein: CASRGGGTSSHEQYF
CDR3 DNA: TGTGCCAGCAGGGGTGGGGGGACTAGCTCTCACGAGCAGTACTTC